Listed below are T cell receptor beta chains from one sample, sequenced in a study of shared clonotypes between healthy human individuals. TCRdb's table, derived via immunoSEQ multiplex PCR, lists solely in-frame clones and lacks some. The sample yields about 580,000 clones, about 98% seen once. Sample: naive CD8+ T cells sorted from blood. The receptors come from a man in his thirties or forties in good health. Both conserved end residues are part of each CDR3. D genes are given only for firm matches. Expanded clones are given a class, and other clones once, few, many or no size at all.

-	TRBV28	-	TRBJ1-2	CASSPQSYGYTF	TGTGCCAGCAGTCCACAATCGTATGGCTACACCTTC
-	TRBV11-1	-	TRBJ2-3	CASSGGTDTQYF	TGTGCCAGCTCTGGCGGCACAGATACGCAGTATTTT
-	TRBV2	few	TRBJ2-3	CASSGLATDTQYF	TGTGCCAGCAGTGGTCTAGCTACAGATACGCAGTATTTT
-	TRBV6-6	once	TRBJ2-7	CASSPHEQYF	TGTGCCAGCAGTCCTCACGAGCAGTACTTC
-	TRBV5-4	-	TRBJ2-5	CASSLEAGQETQYF	TGTGCCAGCAGCTTGGAGGCGGGCCAAGAGACCCAGTACTTC
-	TRBV27	-	TRBJ2-7	CASGYSYEQYF	TGTGCCTCCGGCTACTCCTACGAGCAGTACTTC
-	TRBV19	-	TRBJ1-1	CASTGPDETTEAFF	TGTGCCAGTACCGGGCCCGACGAGACCACTGAAGCTTTCTTT
-	TRBV15	-	TRBJ2-2	CATSKGPGANTGELFF	TGTGCCACCAGCAAAGGTCCGGGGGCGAACACCGGGGAGCTGTTTTTT
-	TRBV27	-	TRBJ1-1	CASSLGTRGTSTEAFF	TGTGCCAGCAGTTTAGGGACCCGCGGGACTTCGACTGAAGCTTTCTTT
-	TRBV6-1	-	TRBJ2-7	CASSESGYEQYF	TGTGCCAGCAGTGAATCCGGGTACGAGCAGTACTTC
-	TRBV14	-	TRBJ2-7	CASSLPGRGEQYF	TGTGCCAGCAGCCTACCGGGGAGAGGAGAGCAGTACTTC